This T cell receptor beta chain emerged from a study of blood T cells in healthy people across ages. A second PCR, run for roughly 6 to 11 cycles, used a sample-barcoded 5' primer plus a J-beta primer mix. TCRdb passed the 5' RACE reads through MiXCR, listing each CDR3 protein once. The sample includes more than 800,000 distinct CDR3 sequences, 35% to 55% of them seen just once. Each donor's blood draw was ten milliliters of peripheral blood. The CDR3 consists of 17 residues. Germline V lookup: CDR1 MNHEY, CDR2 SVGEGT. V lost 2 bases and J lost 3, with 16 bases in between. A remark on this clonotype: The antigen is not known.

Study-wide points: Long-lived and aged donors differed, with more naive CD4+ cells and higher diversity in the long-lived. It was found that TCR beta diversity correlated strongly with the percentage of naive T cells. PBMCs left unsorted prevented a conclusive naive versus antigen-experienced comparison.

Sequenced: blood. The chain combines TRBV6-2 or TRBV6-3 with TRBJ2-2, with D perhaps assigned TRBD1 or TRBD2 (5 bases each). The TCR was taken from a woman aged 55 to 70 in good health. The CDR3 sequence is CASSYPEEEGYTGELFF. In DNA, the CDR3 is TGTGCCAGCAGTTACCCGGAGGAAGAGGGGTACACCGGGGAGCTGTTTTTT.